The 31 T cell receptor beta chains in this list originate from one sample, sequenced in a study of CD8 T cells in ankylosing spondylitis. Each CDR3 protein gets one entry after TCRdb re-called the 5' RACE reads with MiXCR. The data hold a few hundred thousand distinct CDR3 sequences, with roughly a tenth observed a single time. Material: blood, either unsorted or a sorted T cell fraction (not recorded which). The receptors derive from a male donor with ankylosing spondylitis or in good health (not recorded which).

This clonotype showed up many times. The gene calls are TRBV6-5 and TRBJ2-1; D uncertain. Trimming removed 0 bases at V and 5 bases at J, with 5 bases between. CDR3 length equals 13 residues. Germline V gene sequence: CDR1 MNHEY, CDR2 SVGAGI. CDR3 region: CASSYSSDNEQFF. CDR3 nucleotide sequence: TGTGCCAGCAGTTACTCGTCGGACAATGAGCAGTTCTTC.

To note about this clonotype: A much more abundant neighbour one base away suggests this may be a read error. This chain uses TRBV5-1 with TRBJ1-2; no reliable D call. CDR1 SGHRS and CDR2 YFSETQ come from the germline V gene. CDR3 size: 13 residues. Trimming pared 4 bases from V and 4 bases from J, leaving 11 bases between. The CDR3 loop reads CASSEDFSYGYTF. DNA of the CDR3: TGCGCCAGCAGCGAGGACTTTAGCTATGGCTACACCTTC.

V is TRBV11-2 and J is TRBJ1-1, with a possible D match to TRBD1 (5 bases). Per the germline V gene, CDR1 is SGHAT and CDR2 is FQNNGV. Trimming removed 8 bases at V and 4 bases at J, with 17 bases between. This CDR3 region has 14 residues. For the CDR3, the DNA is TGTGCCAGCCTAGGGGCCGCACGGGCCACTGAAGCTTTCTTT. It yields the protein CASLGAARATEAFF.

This clonotype came up a few times. The chain uses TRBV28 and TRBJ1-5; 7 positions match TRBD1. Germline trimming cut 7 bases from V and 5 bases from J; bases unmatched to any gene: 11. The germline CDR1 and CDR2 sequences are MDHEN and SYDVKM. The CDR3 is 15 amino acids. The CDR3 loop reads CASIPSDREYQPQHF. DNA of the CDR3: TGTGCCAGCATTCCCAGTGACAGGGAATATCAGCCCCAGCATTTT.

In this sample, this clonotype turned up a few times. CDR3 DNA sequence: TGTGCCAGCAGCTTGGGGGTGACAGGGCTCAATCAGCCCCAGCATTTT. It codes for CASSLGVTGLNQPQHF. This sequence joins TRBV11-3 and TRBJ1-5; 7 bases map to TRBD1. This CDR3 comprises 16 residues. With V trimmed by 3 bases and J by 3 bases, 8 bases remained unmatched. Germline V CDR1 and CDR2: SGHNT, YENEEA.

This clonotype was recorded many times. The chain couples TRBV11-2 to TRBJ1-3; D remains unclear. V lost 9 bases to trimming and J lost 0 bases, with 6 bases between them. CDR3 length: 12 amino acids. The germline V gene has CDR1 SGHAT and CDR2 FQNNGV. CDR3 DNA: TGTGCCAGTCGGGGCTCTGGAAACACCATATATTTT. It specifies CASRGSGNTIYF.

This clonotype was seen many times. This chain joins TRBV20-1 and TRBJ1-2, with 12 positions matching TRBD1. This CDR3 has 16 residues. From germline, CDR1 is DFQATT and CDR2 SNEGSKA (reference sequence). Trimming at V came to 4 bases and at J to 4 bases, leaving 10 bases not matched to a gene. CDR3 amino acids: CSATDQGQGALYGYTF. CDR3 coding DNA: TGCAGTGCTACCGACCAGGGACAGGGGGCCCTCTATGGCTACACCTTC.

There are many counts of this clonotype. The CDR3 DNA is TGTGCCAGCAGTTCGACCATCAACACCGGGGAGCTGTTTTTT. Its protein product is CASSSTINTGELFF. The chain links TRBV12-3 or TRBV12-4 to TRBJ2-2; D remains unclear. V lost 4 bases to trimming and J lost 2 bases, with 8 bases between them. The CDR3 totals 14 residues.

On this clonotype: The DNA is left out, because the CDR3 cannot be placed on it with certainty; the CDR3 is given as TCRdb lists it. The chain uses TRBV12-3 or TRBV12-4 and TRBJ2-5; the table's D call of TRBD1 was not tested on the DNA. Termini included, the CDR3 measures 14 amino acids. Here the CDR3 reads CASSFLAGEETQYF.

This clonotype was recorded a few times. The chain combines TRBV5-1 with TRBJ1-2, with TRBD1 as a possible D gene (6 bases). Germline V gene data show CDR1 as SGHRS and CDR2 as YFSETQ. Trimming pared 0 bases from V and 0 bases from J, leaving 15 bases between. The CDR3 spans 17 residues. As DNA, the CDR3 is TGCGCCAGCAGCTTGGCCGCTTCCAACAGGGCTAACTATGGCTACACCTTC. This translates into CASSLAASNRANYGYTF.

The chain couples TRBV12-3 or TRBV12-4 to TRBJ1-2; 7 nucleotides align to TRBD1. With V trimmed by 5 bases and J by 2 bases, 8 bases remained unmatched. The CDR3 is 15 residues long. The CDR3 DNA reads TGTGCCAGCAGTCTTGGGGAGGACAGGAACTATGGCTACACCTTC. It specifies CASSLGEDRNYGYTF.

This clonotype was seen only a few times. The chain links TRBV15 to TRBJ1-1, with D possibly being TRBD1 (5 bases). V lost 0 bases and J lost 0, with 11 bases in between. Germline lookup yields CDR1 LNHNV and CDR2 YYDKDF (reference sequence). The CDR3 has 16 amino acids. This CDR3 reads CATSRDRVGVNTEAFF. Written as DNA, the CDR3 is TGTGCCACCAGCAGAGACAGGGTAGGGGTGAACACTGAAGCTTTCTTT.

This clonotype was seen a handful of times. The DNA of the CDR3 is TGCGCCAGCAGCTCTAACGGGCAGGTCGGGGAGACCCAGTACTTC. It is translated as CASSSNGQVGETQYF. The V call is TRBV5-1, the J call TRBJ2-5; no firm D call. V shed 3 bases and J shed 5 bases, with 17 bases lying between them. Germline V gives CDR1 SGHRS, CDR2 YFSETQ. The length of the CDR3 is 15 residues.

The chain links TRBV29-1 to TRBJ2-1; no clear D gene. V lost 6 bases and J 5 bases, leaving 8 bases between the germline ends. The CDR3 sequence is 11 residues long. The germline V gene has CDR1 SQVTM and CDR2 ANQGSEA. CDR3 residues: CSVHDNNEQFF. Here the CDR3 DNA reads TGCAGCGTGCATGATAACAATGAGCAGTTCTTC.

This clonotype was detected a few times. The chain has TRBV7-8 and TRBJ1-1, with 7 positions matching TRBD1. The germline V gene encodes CDR1 SGHVS and CDR2 FQNEAQ. The junction had 4 bases not matched to a gene; V was cut back by 0 bases and J by 3 bases. The CDR3 length is 15 residues. The CDR3 protein is CASSLAGGPYTEAFF. The CDR3 DNA sequence: TGTGCCAGCAGCTTAGCAGGGGGCCCTTACACTGAAGCTTTCTTT.

The V gene is TRBV5-6, the J gene TRBJ1-4; 8 nucleotides agree with TRBD1. This CDR3 spans 15 amino acids. Germline lookup yields CDR1 SGHDT and CDR2 YYEEEE. V trimming: 1 base; J trimming: 4 bases; junction bases outside the gene matches: 3. This chain's CDR3 is CASSLPGGVNEKLFF. CDR3 bases: TGTGCCAGCAGCTTGCCAGGGGGCGTTAATGAAAAACTGTTTTTT.

This clonotype was seen many times. This chain joins TRBV11-2 and TRBJ2-3, with TRBD2 identical over 8 bases. V was clipped by 1 base and J by 2 bases; unmatched bases: 8. Germline CDR1 is SGHAT and CDR2 is FQNNGV. The CDR3 has 17 residues. The CDR3 bases are TGTGCCAGCAGCTTAGGGGTAGCGGGGATCTCCACAGATACGCAGTATTTT. It yields the protein CASSLGVAGISTDTQYF.

The V and J genes are TRBV12-3 or TRBV12-4 and TRBJ1-1; D is perhaps TRBD1 (5 bases). The V end lost 6 bases, the J end lost 8 bases, and 16 bases lay between the germline ends. This CDR3 has 13 amino acids. CDR3 nucleotides: TGTGCCAGCAGCGCGGGACCGGGGCTGGAAGCTTTCTTT. It yields the protein CASSAGPGLEAFF.

This clonotype has at least ten counts. The chain links TRBV10-3 to TRBJ1-5; a possible D gene is TRBD1 (6 bases). The V gene's germline CDR1 is ENHRY and CDR2 SYGVKD. V was shortened by 0 bases and J by 6 bases, with 9 bases between the two germline ends. The CDR3 is 14 residues long. The CDR3 nucleotides read TGTGCCATCAGTGAGTCAGGGGGGATTCAGCCCCAGCATTTT. It is translated as CAISESGGIQPQHF.

V and J are TRBV7-2 and TRBJ2-3; D remains unclear. CDR1 SGHTA and CDR2 FQGNSA come from the germline V gene. V lost 5 bases, J lost 7 bases, and 13 bases lay in between. The CDR3 is made up of 13 amino acids. CDR3 in amino acids: CASSPVPANTQYF. Written as DNA, the CDR3 is TGTGCCAGCAGCCCCGTTCCTGCGAATACGCAGTATTTT. Supplemented by reference TRBV7-2 and TRBJ2-3, the full variable domain reads GAGVSQSPSNKVTEKGKDVELRCDPISGHTALYWYRQSLGQGLEFLIYFQGNSAPDKSGLPSDRFSAERTGGSVSTLTIQRTQQEDSAVYLCASSPVPANTQYFGPGTRLTVL.

This sequence joins TRBV20-1 and TRBJ1-2; D unresolved. Trimming shortened V by 7 bases and J by 0 bases, and 9 bases separated the two germline ends. The germline CDR1 and CDR2 sequences are DFQATT and SNEGSKA (reference sequence). This CDR3 spans 12 amino acids. DNA for the CDR3: TGCAGTGGAGGCAGTACTAACTATGGCTACACCTTC. It specifies CSGGSTNYGYTF.

In its sample, this clonotype was seen many times. The chain joins TRBV9 to TRBJ2-5; perhaps TRBD1 as D (5 bases). The CDR3 has 14 amino acids. V lost 4 bases and J 2 bases, leaving 12 bases between the germline ends. Germline assignment: CDR1 SGDLS and CDR2 YYNGEE. CDR3 residues: CASSPSRTQETQYF. CDR3 nucleotide sequence: TGTGCCAGCAGCCCCAGTCGGACACAAGAGACCCAGTACTTC.

This clonotype showed up many times. The chain recombines TRBV9 with TRBJ2-3; maybe TRBD2 (6 bases). Trimming took off 0 bases at V and 1 base at J, with 12 bases between the two ends. This CDR3 comprises 16 residues. CDR1 and CDR2 (germline): SGDLS, YYNGEE. The DNA of the CDR3 is TGTGCCAGCAGCGTAGGGGTTGGGGAGGGCACAGATACGCAGTATTTT. It yields the protein CASSVGVGEGTDTQYF.

This clonotype was found many times. V gene TRBV11-1 combines with J gene TRBJ1-4, with D tentatively TRBD1 (5 bases). The V end was cut by 5 bases, the J end by 8 bases, with 15 bases between. This CDR3 is 14 amino acids long. The germline gives CDR1 SGHAT, CDR2 FQDESV (reference sequence). CDR3 nucleotides: TGTGCCAGCAGCCTCCGGGACCCAGGGGAAAAACTGTTTTTT. Translated, it gives CASSLRDPGEKLFF.

This clonotype was counted many times. The chain uses TRBV11-2 and TRBJ1-2; D is unclear. The CDR3 loop spans 13 amino acids. Germline CDR1 and CDR2: SGHAT and FQNNGV. Deletions cut 0 bases from V and 8 bases from J, with 10 bases between. The CDR3 DNA reads TGTGCCAGCAGCTTAGAGCGCATCGGGGGCTACACCTTC. It translates to CASSLERIGGYTF.

This clonotype was observed a handful of times. Here the CDR3 reads CASARTSAYEQYF. DNA of the CDR3: TGTGCCAGTGCCCGGACGTCTGCCTACGAGCAGTACTTC. The chain couples TRBV19 to TRBJ2-7; no reliable D call. The V gene lost 8 bases and the J gene lost 2 bases, with 13 bases spanning the gap. The CDR3 sequence is 13 residues long. Per the germline V gene, CDR1 is LNHDA and CDR2 is SQIVND (reference sequence).

In this sample, this clonotype turned up a few times. V is TRBV5-1 and J is TRBJ2-5, with 9 bases matching TRBD2. The J segment lost 5 bases and the V segment lost 4 bases, leaving 12 bases of the junction unmatched. Germline assignment: CDR1 SGHRS and CDR2 YFSETQ. The CDR3 is made up of 16 amino acids. The CDR3 DNA reads as TGCGCCAGCAGCCCACGGGTAGCGGGGGACCGTGAGACCCAGTACTTC. Protein sequence: CASSPRVAGDRETQYF.

This chain joins TRBV7-3 and TRBJ2-5, with D possibly matching TRBD1 (6 bases). The CDR3 is 14 amino acids. Trimming stripped 4 bases from V and 4 bases from J, with 13 bases between. The germline CDR1 and CDR2 sequences are SGHTA and FQGTGA. The CDR3 DNA reads TGTGCCAGCAGCTCGAGTGGGGGCTTAGAGACCCAGTACTTC. This sequence encodes CASSSSGGLETQYF. Drawing the rest from reference TRBV7-3 and TRBJ2-5, the complete variable domain is GAGVSQTPSNKVTEKGKYVELRCDPISGHTALYWYRQSLGQGPEFLIYFQGTGAADDSGLPNDRFFAVRPEGSVSTLKIQRTERGDSAVYLCASSSSGGLETQYFGPGTRLLVL.

This clonotype was seen ten or more times. V gene TRBV12-3 or TRBV12-4 combines with J gene TRBJ1-3; the D is unclear. CDR3 length: 15 residues. Trimming left V 1 base short and J 4 bases short, with 11 bases between. CDR3 protein: CASSLGPGSGNTIYF. As DNA, the CDR3 is TGTGCCAGCAGTTTAGGCCCAGGCTCCGGAAACACCATATATTTT.

In this sample, this clonotype turned up a few times. The chain joins TRBV20-1 to TRBJ1-5; D uncertain. The CDR3 totals 14 residues. Germline V CDR1 and CDR2: DFQATT, SNEGSKA (reference sequence). The V and J ends lost 6 bases and 0 bases respectively, with 12 bases between them. The CDR3 sequence: CSAPDWDSNQPQHF. The DNA of the CDR3 is TGCAGTGCGCCGGACTGGGATAGCAATCAGCCCCAGCATTTT.

This clonotype was counted at least ten times. This chain uses TRBV20-1 with TRBJ2-2; the D gene is possibly TRBD2 (5 bases). In germline, CDR1 is DFQATT, CDR2 SNEGSKA (reference sequence). V dropped 6 bases and J dropped 5 bases, with 13 bases sitting between them. The CDR3 is made up of 13 amino acids. In DNA, the CDR3 is TGCAGTGCCCCCCCTCCGGGGACCGGGGAGCTGTTTTTT. It yields the protein CSAPPPGTGELFF.